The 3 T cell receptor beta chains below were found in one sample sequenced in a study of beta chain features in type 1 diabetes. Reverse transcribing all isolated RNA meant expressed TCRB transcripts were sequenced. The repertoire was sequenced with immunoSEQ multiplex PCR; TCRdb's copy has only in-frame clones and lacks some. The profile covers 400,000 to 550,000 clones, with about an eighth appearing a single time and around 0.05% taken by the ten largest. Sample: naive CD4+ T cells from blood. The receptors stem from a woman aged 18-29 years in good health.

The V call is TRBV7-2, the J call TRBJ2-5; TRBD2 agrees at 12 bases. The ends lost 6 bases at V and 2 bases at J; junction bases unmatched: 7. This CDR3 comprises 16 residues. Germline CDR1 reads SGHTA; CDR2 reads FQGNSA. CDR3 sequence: CASRALAGGSQETQYF. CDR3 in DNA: TGTGCCAGCAGGGCTCTAGCGGGGGGGTCACAAGAGACCCAGTACTTC.

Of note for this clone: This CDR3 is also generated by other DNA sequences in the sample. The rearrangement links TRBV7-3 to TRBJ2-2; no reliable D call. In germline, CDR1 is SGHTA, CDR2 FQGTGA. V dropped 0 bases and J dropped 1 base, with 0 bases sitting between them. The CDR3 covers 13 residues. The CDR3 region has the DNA TGTGCCAGCAGCTTAACGAACACCGGGGAGCTGTTTTTT. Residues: CASSLTNTGELFF. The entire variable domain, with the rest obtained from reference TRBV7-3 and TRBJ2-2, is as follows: GAGVSQTPSNKVTEKGKYVELRCDPISGHTALYWYRQSLGQGPEFLIYFQGTGAADDSGLPNDRFFAVRPEGSVSTLKIQRTERGDSAVYLCASSLTNTGELFFGEGSRLTVL.

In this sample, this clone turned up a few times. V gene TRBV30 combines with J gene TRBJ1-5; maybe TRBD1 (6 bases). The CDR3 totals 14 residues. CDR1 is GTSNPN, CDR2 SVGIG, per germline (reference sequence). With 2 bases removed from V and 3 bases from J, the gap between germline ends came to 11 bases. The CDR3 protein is CAWSLWGLNQPQHF. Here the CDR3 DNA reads TGTGCCTGGAGTCTTTGGGGGCTCAATCAGCCCCAGCATTTT. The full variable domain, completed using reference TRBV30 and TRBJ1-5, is SQTIHQWPATLVQPVGSPLSLECTVEGTSNPNLYWYRQAAGRGLQLLFYSVGIGQISSEVPQNLSASRPQDRQFILSSKKLLLSDSGFYLCAWSLWGLNQPQHFGDGTRLSIL.